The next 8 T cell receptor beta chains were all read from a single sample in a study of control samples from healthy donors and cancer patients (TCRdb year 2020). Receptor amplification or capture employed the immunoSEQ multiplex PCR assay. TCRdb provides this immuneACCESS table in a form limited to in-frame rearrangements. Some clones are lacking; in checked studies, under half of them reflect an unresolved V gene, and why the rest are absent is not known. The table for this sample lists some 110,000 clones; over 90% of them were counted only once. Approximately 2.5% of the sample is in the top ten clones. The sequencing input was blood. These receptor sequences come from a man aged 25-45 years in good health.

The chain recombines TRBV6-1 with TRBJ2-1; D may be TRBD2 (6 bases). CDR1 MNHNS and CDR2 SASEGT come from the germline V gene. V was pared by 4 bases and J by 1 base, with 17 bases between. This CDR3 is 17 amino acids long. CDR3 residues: CASSVVPGGVSYNEQFF. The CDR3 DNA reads TGTGCCAGCAGTGTCGTCCCCGGGGGTGTATCCTACAATGAGCAGTTCTTC.

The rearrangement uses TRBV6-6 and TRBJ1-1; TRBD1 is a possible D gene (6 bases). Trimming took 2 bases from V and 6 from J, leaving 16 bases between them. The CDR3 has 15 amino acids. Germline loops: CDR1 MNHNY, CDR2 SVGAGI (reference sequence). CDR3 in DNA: TGTGCCAGCAGTTACGGGGGCGTAAGTATGTCTGAAGCTTTCTTT. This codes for CASSYGGVSMSEAFF.

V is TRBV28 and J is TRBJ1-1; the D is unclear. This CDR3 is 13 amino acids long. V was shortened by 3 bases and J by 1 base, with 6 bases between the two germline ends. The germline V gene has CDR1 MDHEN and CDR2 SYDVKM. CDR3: CASSFAENTEAFF. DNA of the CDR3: TGTGCCAGCAGTTTTGCAGAGAACACTGAAGCTTTCTTT.

CDR3 coding DNA: TGTGCCATCAGTGTAGCAGGGAGTGGGTATGGCTACACCTTC. Amino acids: CAISVAGSGYGYTF. This chain uses TRBV10-3 with TRBJ1-2, with D possibly being TRBD1 (5 bases). Deletions cut 4 bases from V and 5 bases from J, with 14 bases between. Germline CDR1 is ENHRY and CDR2 is SYGVKD. The CDR3 consists of 14 residues.

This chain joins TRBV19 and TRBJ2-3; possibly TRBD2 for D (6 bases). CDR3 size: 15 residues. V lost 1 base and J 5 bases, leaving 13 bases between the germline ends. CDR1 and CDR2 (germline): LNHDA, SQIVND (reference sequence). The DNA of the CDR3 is TGTGCCAGTAGTATAGTCATGCGGGGCCGAGATACGCAGTATTTT. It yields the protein CASSIVMRGRDTQYF.

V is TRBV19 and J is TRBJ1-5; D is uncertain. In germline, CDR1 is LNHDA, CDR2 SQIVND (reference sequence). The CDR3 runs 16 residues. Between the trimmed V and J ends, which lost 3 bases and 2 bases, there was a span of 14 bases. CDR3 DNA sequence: TGTGCCAGTAGTATCCTATCCCCATTGGGCAATCAGCCCCAGCATTTT. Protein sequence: CASSILSPLGNQPQHF.

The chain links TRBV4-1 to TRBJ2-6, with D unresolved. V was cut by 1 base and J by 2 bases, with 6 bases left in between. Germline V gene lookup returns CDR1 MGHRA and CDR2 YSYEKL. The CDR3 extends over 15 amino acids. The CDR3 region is CASSQVSTGANVLTF. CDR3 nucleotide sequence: TGCGCCAGCAGCCAAGTTTCTACTGGGGCCAACGTCCTGACTTTC.

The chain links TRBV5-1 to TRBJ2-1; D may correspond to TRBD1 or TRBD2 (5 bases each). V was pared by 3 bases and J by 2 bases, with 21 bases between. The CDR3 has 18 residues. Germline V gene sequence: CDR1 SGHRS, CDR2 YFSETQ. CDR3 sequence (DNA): TGCGCCAGCAGCTCAACCCCGGTCGGGACGGCGACCTACAATGAGCAGTTCTTC. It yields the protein CASSSTPVGTATYNEQFF.